These T cell receptor beta chains were read from a single sample in a study of T cells after yellow fever vaccination. TCRdb re-called the 5' RACE reads through MiXCR, storing one row per CDR3 protein. The data contain 450,000 to 600,000 distinct CDR3 sequences, about 14% of them singletons. Sample: PBMCs, taken on the day of the yellow fever booster vaccination. The receptors come from a man under 40 who received the YFV17D yellow fever vaccine. Each CDR3 is given with its conserved first and last residue. Each record gives: V gene, D gene, J gene, clone size, CDR3 DNA, CDR3 protein. D genes are given only for firm matches. Clone size is given for some rows only: seen once, a few or many times, or a class if the clone is expanded.

>TRBV9|NA|TRBJ2-6|NA
TGTGCCAGCAGCGTAGGGGGGGCCAACGTCCTGACTTTC
CASSVGGANVLTF
>TRBV6-2/TRBV6-3|TRBD1|TRBJ2-7|few
TGTGCCAGCAGTTCCTCCGGGACAGGGGTTAGCAACGGGACTATCTACGAGCAGTACTTC
CASSSSGTGVSNGTIYEQYF
>TRBV6-2/TRBV6-3|NA|TRBJ1-2|NA
TGTGCCAGCAGTTTCCTGGGAAGAGATGGCTACACCTTC
CASSFLGRDGYTF
>TRBV5-6|TRBD2|TRBJ2-3|NA
TGTGCCAGCAGCACAGGACTAGCTAATACGCAGTATTTT
CASSTGLANTQYF
>TRBV3-1|NA|TRBJ1-4|few
TGTGCCAGCAGCCAAGAACGTGCGAGTGAAAAACTGTTTTTT
CASSQERASEKLFF
>TRBV11-2|TRBD2|TRBJ2-5|NA
TGTGCCAGCAGCTTAGGGGGGGGGGTCCAAGAGACCCAGTACTTC
CASSLGGGVQETQYF
>TRBV9|NA|TRBJ2-1|NA
TGTGCCAGCAGCGTAGACTCTAATGAGCAGTTCTTC
CASSVDSNEQFF
>TRBV13|NA|TRBJ2-7|NA
TGTGCCAGCAGCTCCACACAGGGCTCCTACGAGCAGTACTTC
CASSSTQGSYEQYF
>TRBV29-1|NA|TRBJ2-7|many
TGCAGCGTTGTAGCGGCAGGGAGGACCTACGAGCAGTACTTC
CSVVAAGRTYEQYF
>TRBV5-1|TRBD1|TRBJ2-3|NA
TGCGCCAGCAGCGCGAAGGACAGGGTAACGCAGTATTTT
CASSAKDRVTQYF
>TRBV7-2|NA|TRBJ1-6|NA
TGTGCCAGCAGCGTACTTACAGGGTCAGGTTCACCCCTCCACTTT
CASSVLTGSGSPLHF
>TRBV5-6|NA|TRBJ2-3|NA
TGTGCCAGCACCCACGGTGGGACGCAGTATTTT
CASTHGGTQYF
>TRBV20-1|TRBD2|TRBJ2-1|NA
TGCAGTGCTAGAGTGGTAGCGGGTTCTTACAGTGAGCAGTTCTTC
CSARVVAGSYSEQFF
>TRBV7-2|TRBD2|TRBJ2-3|few
TGTGCCAGCAGAAGCGGGATATCTAGCACAGATACGCAGTATTTT
CASRSGISSTDTQYF
>TRBV4-3|NA|TRBJ1-1|NA
TGCGCCAGCAGCTCCGCCGGGACAAACACTGAAGCTTTCTTT
CASSSAGTNTEAFF
>TRBV30|NA|TRBJ2-5|many
TGTGCCTGGAGTGTCCCCGCCGGTACCCAGTACTTC
CAWSVPAGTQYF
>TRBV6-5|NA|TRBJ2-1|NA
TGTGCCAGCAGTTCATCCCGACCTAGCCGGAGCTCCTACAATGAGCAGTTCTTC
CASSSSRPSRSSYNEQFF
>TRBV12-3/TRBV12-4|TRBD2|TRBJ2-7|once
TGTGCCAGCAGTTCCTCGGGCGGGAGGGGTTCCTACGAGCAGTACTTC
CASSSSGGRGSYEQYF
>TRBV11-3|TRBD1|TRBJ2-7|NA
TGTGCCAGCAGCTTAGCCCCCGGACAGGGCCCTTCCTTC
CASSLAPGQGPSF
>TRBV5-1|NA|TRBJ2-1|NA
TGCGCCAGCAGCTTGCGGGAGTCAAACAATGAGCAGTTCTTC
CASSLRESNNEQFF
>TRBV6-6|NA|TRBJ2-1|few
TGTGCCGGAGGAACAGCTAGGAATGAGCAGTTCTTC
CAGGTARNEQFF
>TRBV9|NA|TRBJ1-1|few
TGTGCCAGCAGCGTTGACAGGACCACTGAAGCTTTCTTT
CASSVDRTTEAFF
>TRBV5-1|NA|TRBJ2-3|few
TGCGCCAGCAGCTCCTGGTACGATACGCAGTATTTT
CASSSWYDTQYF
>TRBV18|TRBD1|TRBJ2-5|NA
TGTGCCAGCTCACCACCCAGCACAGGGGGGACCCAGTACTTC
CASSPPSTGGTQYF
>TRBV5-8|TRBD1|TRBJ2-7|NA
TGTGCCAGCAGCTTGTTCTGGAACAGGGGGAACAGCGAGCAGTACTTC
CASSLFWNRGNSEQYF
>TRBV20-1|NA|TRBJ1-5|few
TGCAGTGCTAGAGAGGCAGGACAACAGCATTTT
CSAREAGQQHF
>TRBV6-7|NA|TRBJ2-1|few
TGTGCCAGCAGCTCCGACAGTTTCAGGTTCAATGAGCAGTTCTTC
CASSSDSFRFNEQFF
>TRBV12-3/TRBV12-4|NA|TRBJ2-3|NA
TGTGCCAGCAGTCCGGATGGACACCCCGATACGCAGTATTTT
CASSPDGHPDTQYF
>TRBV2|NA|TRBJ2-3|NA
TGTGCCAGCAGCCGGGACCCCACAGATACGCAGTATTTT
CASSRDPTDTQYF
>TRBV2|TRBD2|TRBJ2-7|NA
TGTGCCAGCAGTGAAGCGCGGACTAGCGGCTACGAGCAGTACTTC
CASSEARTSGYEQYF
>TRBV29-1|NA|TRBJ2-7|few
TGCAGCGTTGAAGTTGGACAGCTATACGAGCAGTACTTC
CSVEVGQLYEQYF
>TRBV29-1|NA|TRBJ2-1|NA
TGCAGCATACGCTACAGAGTACAGCGAACTGGAAACAATGAGCAGTTCTTC
CSIRYRVQRTGNNEQFF
>TRBV19|TRBD2|TRBJ2-1|NA
TGTGCCAGTAGTGAAGGGATAGCGGGTGGGAATGAGCAGTTCTTC
CASSEGIAGGNEQFF
>TRBV5-5|NA|TRBJ2-4|NA
TGTGCCAGCAGCCCGTTTGGACCCCCAGGAGCCAAAAACATTCAGTACTTC
CASSPFGPPGAKNIQYF
>TRBV12-3/TRBV12-4|TRBD1|TRBJ2-7|few
TGTGCCAGCAGCTCCCGGGACAGGGAATCCTACGAGCAGTACTTC
CASSSRDRESYEQYF
>TRBV7-2|TRBD2|TRBJ2-5|few
TGTGCCAGCAGACCTAGCGGGAGTCAACCCGGGACCCAGTACTTC
CASRPSGSQPGTQYF
>TRBV19|TRBD1|TRBJ1-5|many
TGTGCCAGTAGTATAGGCGGGACAGGCAGGGTGCCCCAGCATTTT
CASSIGGTGRVPQHF
>TRBV6-1|TRBD2|TRBJ2-1|NA
TGTGCCAGCAGCCCCCGACTAGCGGCCCTTGGTGAGGGCTACAATGAGCAGTTCTTC
CASSPRLAALGEGYNEQFF
>TRBV30|NA|TRBJ2-1|few
TGTGCCTGGAGTCTCCACCCAAGCTCCTACAATGAGCAGTTCTTC
CAWSLHPSSYNEQFF
>TRBV7-6|NA|TRBJ2-5|few
TGTGCCAGCAGCTTAGGGCCCAGCGGCGAAGAGACCCAGTACTTC
CASSLGPSGEETQYF
>TRBV5-1|TRBD1|TRBJ2-7|few
TGCGCCAGCAGCTCGGGACAGGGAGACTACGAGCAGTACTTC
CASSSGQGDYEQYF
>TRBV6-1|TRBD2|TRBJ2-5|NA
TGTGCCAGCACCAAAGGTAGCGGGGGACAAGAGACCCAGTACTTC
CASTKGSGGQETQYF
>TRBV29-1|NA|TRBJ2-5|NA
TGCAGCGTGTTAGTTGGGGGAGTGGAGACCCAGTACTTC
CSVLVGGVETQYF
>TRBV9|TRBD2|TRBJ2-1|NA
TGTGCCAGCAGCGTAGACCTCTCAACGGGACTAGCGACCAATGAGCAGTTCTTC
CASSVDLSTGLATNEQFF
>TRBV29-1|TRBD1|TRBJ2-1|few
TGCAGCGTTGAAGACCGACGCGGGACAGGGGCCCCCAATGAGCAGTTCTTC
CSVEDRRGTGAPNEQFF
>TRBV5-1|TRBD2|TRBJ2-1|NA
TGCGCCAGCAGCTTTGACGCCGGGAGGGCGAGTGAGCAGTTCTTC
CASSFDAGRASEQFF
>TRBV6-6|NA|TRBJ2-7|few
TGTGCCAGCAGTTCTACGTCGTGGGAGCAGTACTTC
CASSSTSWEQYF
>TRBV7-9|TRBD2|TRBJ2-7|NA
TGTGCCGAAAGCGGGACGCTTTTTTACGAGCAGTACTTC
CAESGTLFYEQYF
>TRBV7-2|NA|TRBJ2-2|many
TGTGCCAGCAGCCGGGGGCGTGGGGTCACCGGGGAGCTGTTTTTT
CASSRGRGVTGELFF
>TRBV6-5|NA|TRBJ2-7|NA
TGTGCCAGCAGTTACTTCGGCAGGGAGGATTACGAGCAGTACTTC
CASSYFGREDYEQYF
>TRBV6-1|NA|TRBJ1-2|NA
TGTGCCAGCAGCCAGGGGCTTATCGCTGGCTACACCTTC
CASSQGLIAGYTF
>TRBV19|TRBD2|TRBJ2-2|few
TGTGCCAGTAGCACGGGACTAGCGAACACCGGGGAGCTGTTTTTT
CASSTGLANTGELFF
>TRBV6-2/TRBV6-3|NA|TRBJ2-1|NA
TGTGCCAGCAGTTACTGGTTCAATGAGCAGTTCTTC
CASSYWFNEQFF
>TRBV5-1|TRBD1|TRBJ2-6|few
TGCGCCAGCAGCTTACAGGGGACCAACTCTGGGGCCAACGTCCTGACTTTC
CASSLQGTNSGANVLTF
>TRBV27|TRBD1|TRBJ1-1|few
TGTGCCAGCGGCAAGACAGGGGTCAGCACTGAAGCTTTCTTT
CASGKTGVSTEAFF